The present entry profiles one TCR beta chain with its context. This sample is drawn from a study of blood T cell repertoires in COVID-19. Repertoires were generated with immunoSEQ multiplex PCR, while TCRdb's copy carries only in-frame clones and drops some. The data contain tens of thousands of clones, 91% of them singletons. The germline V and J ends were trimmed by 10 bases and 4 bases, with 15 bases remaining between them. From germline, CDR1 is SGHNT and CDR2 YENEEA. The CDR3 loop spans 13 amino acids. The receptor's source is a woman in her forties or fifties in a cohort sampled during active COVID-19. The rearrangement uses TRBV11-3 and TRBJ2-3; D unclear. The sequenced sample was peripheral blood. The CDR3, as DNA: TGTGCCACTAACGGAGCGACGGCAGATACGCAGTATTTT. Protein product: CATNGATADTQYF.